This T cell receptor (beta chain) was observed in a study of cytomegalovirus exposure and HLA in healthy donors. Although they were nominally healthy when sampled, donors likely had unrecorded immune exposures. The germline gives CDR1 SNHLY, CDR2 FYNNEI. The V segment lost 3 bases and the J segment 8 bases; nucleotides outside the gene matches: 7. This CDR3 has 15 amino acids. The PCR used 60 Vbeta and 13 Jbeta primers. Some clones are missing from TCRdb's copy, which holds only in-frame ones; the method was immunoSEQ multiplex PCR. The profile shows about 140,000 clones, roughly 73% of them singletons.

The gene calls are TRBV2 and TRBJ2-1; the match to TRBD2 covers 10 bases. Sequencing was carried out using PBMCs. This TCR derives from a young man in good health and CMV-seropositive. The CDR3 reads CASSDTGLAIDEQFF. The CDR3 DNA is TGTGCCAGCAGTGATACGGGACTAGCGATCGATGAGCAGTTCTTC.